A single sample gave rise to the 5 T cell receptor beta chains below, sequenced in a study of blood T cell repertoires in COVID-19. Clones were sequenced by immunoSEQ multiplex PCR, and TCRdb holds only the in-frame ones, with some missing. The profile shows roughly 53,000 clones, around 79% of them singletons. The material sequenced was peripheral blood. These receptor sequences come from a man between 65 and 85 years old with active or convalescent COVID-19.

V gene TRBV29-1 combines with J gene TRBJ2-7, with D maybe TRBD1 (5 bases). The CDR3 consists of 12 residues. Germline V CDR1 and CDR2: SQVTM, ANQGSEA. V was shortened by 7 bases and J by 9 bases, with 19 bases between the two germline ends. Here the CDR3 reads CSAFWGENGQYF. CDR3 sequence (DNA): TGCAGCGCCTTTTGGGGCGAGAACGGGCAGTACTTC.

The chain employs TRBV5-1 and TRBJ2-1; 12 bases agree with TRBD2. The ends lost 2 bases at V and 7 bases at J; junction bases unmatched: 7. CDR1 SGHRS and CDR2 YFSETQ come from the germline V gene. This CDR3 spans 16 amino acids. For the CDR3, the DNA is TGCGCCAGCAGCTTTCCGCTAGCGGGGGGGGCAAATGAGCAGTTCTTC. As protein: CASSFPLAGGANEQFF.

The table lists this clone with a few counts. J is TRBJ2-1 and V is TRBV18; the D gene is possibly TRBD1 (6 bases). Trimming shortened V by 4 bases and J by 2 bases, and 12 bases separated the two germline ends. The length of the CDR3 is 15 residues. Looked up from germline, CDR1 is KGHSH and CDR2 is LQKENI. The CDR3 region is CASSRRGQTYNEQFF. As DNA, the CDR3 is TGTGCCAGCTCACGGAGAGGACAGACCTACAATGAGCAGTTCTTC.

This clone was detected only once. This sequence joins TRBV28 and TRBJ2-7; 9 nucleotides align to TRBD1. Per the germline V gene, CDR1 is MDHEN and CDR2 is SYDVKM. J gave up 1 base and V 7 bases, and 8 bases lay outside the gene matches. The CDR3 extends over 15 amino acids. CDR3 in amino acids: CASITGGQGSYEQYF. Written as DNA, the CDR3 is TGTGCCAGCATAACCGGTGGACAGGGGTCCTACGAGCAGTACTTC.

A few counts support this clone. CDR3 region: CASSLALQGGNSPLHF. CDR3 DNA sequence: TGTGCCAGCAGCTTAGCTCTGCAGGGAGGTAATTCACCCCTCCACTTT. This chain links TRBV7-2 with TRBJ1-6; tentative D call: TRBD1 (5 bases). From germline, CDR1 is SGHTA and CDR2 FQGNSA. The CDR3 spans 16 residues. V lost 0 bases, J lost 6 bases, and 12 bases lay in between.